Listed below are T cell receptor beta chains from one sample, sequenced in a study of cytomegalovirus exposure and HLA in healthy donors. TCRdb's table, derived via immunoSEQ multiplex PCR, lists solely in-frame clones and lacks some. The sample has roughly 98,000 clones, about 80% seen once. Sequences were obtained from PBMCs. The receptor set was obtained from a man in his forties in good health and CMV-seronegative. Each CDR3 is given with its conserved first and last residue. A D gene is named only where the DNA matches it firmly. Size is omitted from some rows. Given values are once, few, many or a class for expanded clones.

D gene: .; clone size: .; J gene: TRBJ1-6; V gene: TRBV7-8; CDR3 protein: CASSGSRLWDSPLHF; CDR3 DNA: TGTGCCAGCAGCGGTTCCAGGCTTTGGGATTCACCCCTCCACTTT
D gene: .; clone size: .; J gene: TRBJ2-7; V gene: TRBV9; CDR3 protein: CASSVEAGPYEQYF; CDR3 DNA: TGTGCCAGCAGCGTAGAGGCAGGTCCCTACGAGCAGTACTTC
D gene: TRBD2; clone size: .; J gene: TRBJ2-7; V gene: TRBV4-3; CDR3 protein: CASSQALAGVSEQYF; CDR3 DNA: TGCGCCAGCAGCCAGGCACTAGCGGGAGTTTCCGAGCAGTACTTC
D gene: .; clone size: .; J gene: TRBJ2-3; V gene: TRBV7-9; CDR3 protein: CASSLAFTDTQYF; CDR3 DNA: TGTGCCAGCAGCTTAGCCTTCACAGATACGCAGTATTTT
D gene: .; clone size: .; J gene: TRBJ1-5; V gene: TRBV6-4; CDR3 protein: CASSEQFNQPQHF; CDR3 DNA: TGTGCCAGCAGTGAACAGTTTAACCAGCCCCAGCATTTT
D gene: .; clone size: .; J gene: TRBJ2-1; V gene: TRBV9; CDR3 protein: CASSVGTSFGNEQFF; CDR3 DNA: TGTGCCAGCAGCGTAGGAACTAGCTTTGGCAATGAGCAGTTCTTC
D gene: .; clone size: .; J gene: TRBJ2-7; V gene: TRBV28; CDR3 protein: CASSLGQGGEQYF; CDR3 DNA: TGTGCCAGCAGTTTAGGGCAGGGTGGGGAGCAGTACTTC
D gene: .; clone size: once; J gene: TRBJ2-3; V gene: TRBV27; CDR3 protein: CASSLFGQALSADTQYF; CDR3 DNA: TGTGCCAGCAGTTTATTCGGGCAGGCCCTTAGCGCAGATACGCAGTATTTT
D gene: .; clone size: .; J gene: TRBJ2-2; V gene: TRBV30; CDR3 protein: CAWRVAAGRTGELFF; CDR3 DNA: TGTGCCTGGAGGGTTGCGGCAGGGCGCACCGGGGAGCTGTTTTTT
D gene: .; clone size: .; J gene: TRBJ1-2; V gene: TRBV19; CDR3 protein: CASTLGGGYTF; CDR3 DNA: TGTGCCAGTACCCTGGGGGGTGGCTACACCTTC
D gene: .; clone size: once; J gene: TRBJ2-7; V gene: TRBV5-8; CDR3 protein: CASSLPYEQYF; CDR3 DNA: TGTGCCAGCAGCCTCCCCTACGAGCAGTACTTC
D gene: .; clone size: .; J gene: TRBJ1-4; V gene: TRBV28; CDR3 protein: CASSPSLGQNEKLFF; CDR3 DNA: TGTGCCAGCAGCCCCTCGTTGGGGCAGAATGAAAAACTGTTTTTT
D gene: .; clone size: few; J gene: TRBJ2-3; V gene: TRBV10-3; CDR3 protein: CAIMGGASRADTQYF; CDR3 DNA: TGTGCCATCATGGGGGGGGCGAGCAGGGCAGATACGCAGTATTTT
D gene: .; clone size: .; J gene: TRBJ2-7; V gene: TRBV6-4; CDR3 protein: CASSLGAYEQYF; CDR3 DNA: TGTGCCAGCAGCCTAGGGGCCTACGAGCAGTACTTC
D gene: TRBD2; clone size: few; J gene: TRBJ2-5; V gene: TRBV5-1; CDR3 protein: CASTSLAGQETQYF; CDR3 DNA: TGCGCCAGCACCTCACTAGCGGGGCAAGAGACCCAGTACTTC
D gene: .; clone size: .; J gene: TRBJ2-1; V gene: TRBV29-1; CDR3 protein: CSGRSGLYNEQFF; CDR3 DNA: TGCAGCGGTCGTAGCGGACTTTATAATGAGCAGTTCTTC
D gene: TRBD2; clone size: .; J gene: TRBJ2-7; V gene: TRBV5-8; CDR3 protein: CASGSGGYRSSYEQYF; CDR3 DNA: TGTGCCAGCGGTAGCGGGGGGTACCGGAGCTCCTACGAGCAGTACTTC
D gene: .; clone size: .; J gene: TRBJ1-2; V gene: TRBV7-9; CDR3 protein: CASSEQGPYGYTF; CDR3 DNA: TGTGCCAGCAGCGAACAGGGACCCTATGGCTACACCTTC
D gene: .; clone size: once; J gene: TRBJ1-5; V gene: TRBV28; CDR3 protein: CASTAGGSKPQHF; CDR3 DNA: TGTGCCAGCACCGCAGGTGGGAGCAAGCCCCAGCATTTT
D gene: .; clone size: .; J gene: TRBJ1-1; V gene: TRBV6-1; CDR3 protein: CASSGGTKSTEAFF; CDR3 DNA: TGTGCCAGCAGTGGGGGGACAAAGAGCACTGAAGCTTTCTTT
D gene: TRBD1; clone size: .; J gene: TRBJ1-1; V gene: TRBV5-1; CDR3 protein: CASSPGQGDTEAFF; CDR3 DNA: TGCGCCAGCAGCCCGGGACAGGGGGACACTGAAGCTTTCTTT
D gene: TRBD1; clone size: once; J gene: TRBJ1-3; V gene: TRBV9; CDR3 protein: CASSTTPGQGKGTIYF; CDR3 DNA: TGTGCCAGCAGCACTACTCCGGGACAGGGGAAGGGCACCATATATTTT
D gene: TRBD1; clone size: .; J gene: TRBJ1-1; V gene: TRBV19; CDR3 protein: CASKPGQGEAFF; CDR3 DNA: TGTGCCAGTAAACCAGGACAGGGTGAAGCTTTCTTT
D gene: TRBD2; clone size: .; J gene: TRBJ2-5; V gene: TRBV14; CDR3 protein: CASSQREGLQETQYF; CDR3 DNA: TGTGCCAGCAGCCAGCGGGAGGGCCTTCAAGAGACCCAGTACTTC
D gene: TRBD1; clone size: .; J gene: TRBJ2-7; V gene: TRBV29-1; CDR3 protein: CSVEGPGQGAREQYF; CDR3 DNA: TGCAGCGTTGAAGGCCCGGGACAGGGGGCGCGAGAGCAGTACTTC
D gene: TRBD1; clone size: .; J gene: TRBJ1-6; V gene: TRBV5-1; CDR3 protein: CASSLGGGGNNSPLHF; CDR3 DNA: TGCGCCAGCAGCTTGGGCGGAGGGGGCAACAATTCACCCCTCCACTTT
D gene: .; clone size: .; J gene: TRBJ2-7; V gene: TRBV7-9; CDR3 protein: CASSLHSEQYF; CDR3 DNA: TGTGCCAGCAGCTTACATAGCGAGCAGTACTTC
D gene: TRBD1; clone size: .; J gene: TRBJ1-4; V gene: TRBV9; CDR3 protein: CASSVGDRNEKLFF; CDR3 DNA: TGTGCCAGCAGCGTTGGGGACAGAAATGAAAAACTGTTTTTT
D gene: TRBD1; clone size: .; J gene: TRBJ2-3; V gene: TRBV6-5; CDR3 protein: CASSYAPGQSTDTQYF; CDR3 DNA: TGTGCCAGCAGTTACGCTCCGGGACAGAGCACAGATACGCAGTATTTT
D gene: TRBD1; clone size: .; J gene: TRBJ1-4; V gene: TRBV4-1; CDR3 protein: CASSQSLGTANEKLFF; CDR3 DNA: TGCGCCAGCAGCCAAAGCCTCGGGACAGCTAATGAAAAACTGTTTTTT
D gene: .; clone size: .; J gene: TRBJ1-2; V gene: TRBV15; CDR3 protein: CATSRDQVFSYGYTF; CDR3 DNA: TGTGCCACCAGCAGAGATCAGGTTTTCTCTTATGGCTACACCTTC
D gene: TRBD2; clone size: .; J gene: TRBJ2-7; V gene: TRBV23-1; CDR3 protein: CASSPQRGGRTSSYEQYF; CDR3 DNA: TGCGCCAGCAGTCCCCAGCGGGGGGGCCGCACTTCTTCCTACGAGCAGTACTTC
D gene: TRBD2; clone size: .; J gene: TRBJ2-5; V gene: TRBV5-1; CDR3 protein: CASSSTSGAQETQYF; CDR3 DNA: TGCGCCAGCAGCTCTACTAGCGGGGCTCAAGAGACCCAGTACTTC
D gene: TRBD1; clone size: once; J gene: TRBJ1-5; V gene: TRBV5-1; CDR3 protein: CASSPGTGLNQPQHF; CDR3 DNA: TGCGCCAGCAGCCCCGGGACAGGGTTGAATCAGCCCCAGCATTTT
D gene: TRBD2; clone size: .; J gene: TRBJ2-7; V gene: TRBV5-1; CDR3 protein: CASSFTSASYEQYF; CDR3 DNA: TGCGCCAGCAGCTTCACTAGCGCGTCCTACGAGCAGTACTTC
D gene: TRBD2; clone size: .; J gene: TRBJ2-7; V gene: TRBV7-2; CDR3 protein: CASSLAGGLHEQYF; CDR3 DNA: TGTGCCAGCAGCTTAGCGGGAGGGCTTCACGAGCAGTACTTC